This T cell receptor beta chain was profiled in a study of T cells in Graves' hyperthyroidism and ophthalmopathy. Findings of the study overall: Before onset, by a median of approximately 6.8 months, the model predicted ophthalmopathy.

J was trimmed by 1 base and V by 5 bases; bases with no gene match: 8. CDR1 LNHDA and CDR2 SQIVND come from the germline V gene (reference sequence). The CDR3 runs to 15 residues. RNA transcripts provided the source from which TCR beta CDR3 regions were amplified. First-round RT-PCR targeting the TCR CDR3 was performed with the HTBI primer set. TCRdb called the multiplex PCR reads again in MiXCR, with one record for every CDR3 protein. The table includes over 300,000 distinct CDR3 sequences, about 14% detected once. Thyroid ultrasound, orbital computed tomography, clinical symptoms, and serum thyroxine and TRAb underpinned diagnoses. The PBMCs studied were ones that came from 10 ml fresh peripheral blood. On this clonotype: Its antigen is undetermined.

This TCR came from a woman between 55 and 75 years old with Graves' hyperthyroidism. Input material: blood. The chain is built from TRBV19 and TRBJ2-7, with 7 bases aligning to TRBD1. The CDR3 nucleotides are TGTGCCAGTAGTCCGATAGGGGGCGCTTCCTACGAGCAGTACTTC. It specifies CASSPIGGASYEQYF.